Shown below are 32 T cell receptor beta chains from a single sample sequenced in a study of cytomegalovirus exposure and HLA in healthy donors. It was with 60 Vbeta and 13 Jbeta primers that the PCR ran. Measured with immunoSEQ multiplex PCR; TCRdb has only the in-frame clones, and not every one. The profile shows some 140,000 clones, about 70% of them singletons. Sequenced: PBMCs. The receptors come from a man aged 40-49 years in good health and CMV-seronegative.

The V and J genes are TRBV5-4 and TRBJ1-5; D remains unclear. Germline CDR1 is SGHNT and CDR2 is YYREEE (reference sequence). Trimming left V 0 bases short and J 6 bases short, with 7 bases between. This CDR3 contains 13 residues. Here the CDR3 reads CASSLAGSQPQHF. CDR3 DNA sequence: TGTGCCAGCAGCTTGGCTGGGAGTCAGCCCCAGCATTTT.

The chain has TRBV5-1 and TRBJ2-5; 8 bases match TRBD1. The V and J ends lost 4 bases and 2 bases, in that order; junction bases with no gene match: 4. CDR3 size: 14 residues. CDR1 and CDR2 (germline): SGHRS, YFSETQ. This CDR3 reads CASSLDREQETQYF. CDR3 nucleotide sequence: TGCGCCAGCAGCCTGGACAGGGAACAAGAGACCCAGTACTTC.

The rearrangement links TRBV5-1 to TRBJ2-1, with TRBD2 identical over 10 bases. This CDR3 contains 16 residues. With 4 bases clipped from V and 0 bases from J, the junction kept 4 bases outside the gene matches. Germline-derived CDR1 and CDR2 are SGHRS and YFSETQ. CDR3 nucleotide sequence: TGCGCCAGCAGCAAGGGACTAGCGCGCTCCTACAATGAGCAGTTCTTC. The encoded protein is CASSKGLARSYNEQFF.

The sample holds one count of this clone. The rearrangement joins TRBV14 to TRBJ2-2, with TRBD2 matching 7 bases. V lost 1 base, J lost 4 bases, and 6 bases stayed unmatched. The CDR3 is 16 residues long. Germline V gene lookup returns CDR1 SGHDN and CDR2 FVKESK. CDR3 amino acids: CASSQVAGVITGELFF. The CDR3 region has the DNA TGTGCCAGCAGCCAAGTTGCGGGGGTGATCACCGGGGAGCTGTTTTTT.

There are a few counts of this clone. Other DNA sequences in the same sample also yield this CDR3. The chain is built from TRBV5-1 and TRBJ1-1; D ambiguous. Germline CDR1 SGHRS, CDR2 YFSETQ. V lost 4 bases and J lost 1, with 8 bases in between. The CDR3 has 13 amino acids. The CDR3 nucleotides are TGCGCCAGCAGCCCCCAGGAGAACACTGAAGCTTTCTTT. Residues: CASSPQENTEAFF.

The J gene is TRBJ2-2, the V gene TRBV6-5; D is possibly TRBD1 (6 bases). Germline-derived CDR1 and CDR2 are MNHEY and SVGAGI. V dropped 6 bases and J dropped 9 bases, with 20 bases sitting between them. The CDR3 spans 15 residues. The CDR3, as DNA: TGTGCCAGCAGGGATTTGGACAGAGCCCGCTGGGAGCTGTTTTTT. Amino acids: CASRDLDRARWELFF.

The chain is built from TRBV28 and TRBJ2-7; TRBD1 is a possible D gene (6 bases). The CDR3 runs to 14 residues. From germline, CDR1 is MDHEN and CDR2 SYDVKM. The V end was cut by 3 bases, the J end by 4 bases, with 13 bases between. CDR3: CASSFPGTNYEQYF. DNA for the CDR3: TGTGCCAGCAGTTTCCCCGGGACAAATTACGAGCAGTACTTC.

This clone showed up just once. The J gene is TRBJ1-4, the V gene TRBV28; the D is unclear. The CDR3 has 12 amino acids. V was shortened by 3 bases and J by 8 bases, with 7 bases between the two germline ends. Germline loops: CDR1 MDHEN, CDR2 SYDVKM. In DNA form, the CDR3 reads TGTGCCAGCAGTTTCTCCAGGGAAAAACTGTTTTTT. It encodes CASSFSREKLFF.

The gene calls are TRBV4-3 and TRBJ2-3; 8 bases agree with TRBD1. The junction had 11 bases not matched to a gene; V was cut back by 3 bases and J by 0 bases. CDR3 size: 18 residues. Germline CDR1 is LGHNA and CDR2 is YSLEER. CDR3 residues: CASSQDRVVRLSTDTQYF. CDR3 nucleotides: TGCGCCAGCAGCCAGGACAGGGTAGTGCGGCTCAGCACAGATACGCAGTATTTT.

The chain has TRBV28 and TRBJ2-1; 8 nucleotides align to TRBD1. Looked up from germline, CDR1 is MDHEN and CDR2 is SYDVKM. The length of the CDR3 is 16 residues. The trim removed 7 bases at V and 4 bases at J, leaving 12 bases unmatched. CDR3 in amino acids: CASTSVSGQAYNEQFF. The CDR3, as DNA: TGTGCCAGCACCTCAGTGTCGGGACAGGCTTACAATGAGCAGTTCTTC. Filled out from reference TRBV28 and TRBJ2-1, the complete variable domain reads DVKVTQSSRYLVKRTGEKVFLECVQDMDHENMFWYRQDPGLGLRLIYFSYDVKMKEKGDIPEGYSVSREKKERFSLILESASTNQTSMYLCASTSVSGQAYNEQFFGPGTRLTVL.

This chain connects TRBV29-1 to TRBJ2-7, with 8 bases that match TRBD2. Germline CDR1 SQVTM, CDR2 ANQGSEA. V was clipped by 3 bases and J by 3 bases; unmatched bases: 10. The CDR3 totals 15 residues. DNA of the CDR3: TGCAGCGTTGAGGGACTAGAGCCTCAAGTCTACGAGCAGTACTTC. Protein product: CSVEGLEPQVYEQYF.

This rearrangement joins TRBV29-1 to TRBJ2-1; D possibly corresponds to TRBD1 (6 bases). The CDR3 contains 15 residues. CDR1 is SQVTM and CDR2 is ANQGSEA in the germline V gene. With 6 bases removed from V and 4 bases from J, the gap between germline ends came to 19 bases. CDR3 sequence (DNA): TGCAGCGTGGATCCCGCCCAGGGGTTTTACAATGAGCAGTTCTTC. It codes for CSVDPAQGFYNEQFF.

The CDR3 loop is CASSESGRVVYSGANVLTF. The CDR3 DNA is TGTGCCAGCAGTGAATCGGGGAGGGTAGTCTACTCTGGGGCCAACGTCCTGACTTTC. V and J are TRBV6-1 and TRBJ2-6, with 7 bases identical to TRBD2. Germline assignment: CDR1 MNHNS and CDR2 SASEGT. V shed 2 bases, J shed 0 bases, and the junction held 10 bases outside the gene matches. This CDR3 contains 19 residues.

This chain uses TRBV27 with TRBJ2-7; 14 bases map to TRBD2. Germline V gene data show CDR1 as MNHEY and CDR2 as SMNVEV (reference sequence). The CDR3 contains 15 residues. Trimming at V came to 6 bases and at J to 7 bases, leaving 8 bases not matched to a gene. In DNA form, the CDR3 reads TGTGCCAGCAGCCCGGGGACTAGCGGGAGTGGTGAGCAGTACTTC. It translates to CASSPGTSGSGEQYF.

The V gene is TRBV2, the J gene TRBJ1-2; tentatively, D is TRBD1 (5 bases). Trimming shortened V by 3 bases and J by 4 bases, and 9 bases separated the two germline ends. The germline V gene has CDR1 SNHLY and CDR2 FYNNEI. This CDR3 has 13 amino acids. The DNA of the CDR3 is TGTGCCAGCAGTGACAGGGTAGCCTATGGCTACACCTTC. It yields the protein CASSDRVAYGYTF.

The chain uses TRBV5-4 and TRBJ2-1; TRBD1 might be the D (6 bases). This CDR3 comprises 13 residues. V dropped 4 bases and J dropped 8 bases, with 13 bases sitting between them. Germline V CDR1 and CDR2: SGHNT, YYREEE (reference sequence). In nucleotides, the CDR3 is TGTGCCAGCAGCACTAACAGGGTCGATGAGCAGTTCTTC. Protein sequence: CASSTNRVDEQFF. The full variable domain, with the rest looked up from reference TRBV5-4 and TRBJ2-1, is ETGVTQSPTHLIKTRGQQVTLRCSSQSGHNTVSWYQQALGQGPQFIFQYYREEENGRGNFPPRFSGLQFPNYSSELNVNALELDDSALYLCASSTNRVDEQFFGPGTRLTVL.

The table lists this clone with a few counts. V is TRBV4-2 and J is TRBJ2-7, with D perhaps matching TRBD2 (6 bases). The CDR3 contains 15 residues. Trimming stripped 5 bases from V and 1 base from J, with 15 bases between. Germline CDR1 reads LGHNA; CDR2 reads YNFKEQ. In DNA form, the CDR3 reads TGTGCCAGCAGCGCCGGGACTTCGGCATCCTACGAGCAGTACTTC. Protein product: CASSAGTSASYEQYF.

V usage is TRBV10-3 and J usage is TRBJ1-1, with D possibly being TRBD1 (5 bases). V was clipped by 4 bases and J by 7 bases, with 13 bases between them. The CDR3 is 13 amino acids. Germline assignment: CDR1 ENHRY and CDR2 SYGVKD. The CDR3 region is CAISATVGDEAFF. The DNA for the CDR3 is TGTGCCATCAGTGCGACAGTTGGTGATGAAGCTTTCTTT.

This clone occurred a few times. The chain recombines TRBV6-5 with TRBJ1-5; D remains unclear. Trimming cost V 7 bases and J 4 bases, with 14 bases left between them. The CDR3 is made up of 14 amino acids. Germline V CDR1 and CDR2: MNHEY, SVGAGI. CDR3 sequence (DNA): TGTGCCAGCACGAGGTTAGGCGGTAATCAGCCCCAGCATTTT. Encoded protein: CASTRLGGNQPQHF.

CDR3 nucleotide sequence: TGTGCCAGCAGTGCAGGGACAGGGGGCTGGGACACCGGGGAGCTGTTTTTT. Its protein is CASSAGTGGWDTGELFF. This chain uses TRBV28 with TRBJ2-2, with 12 bases that match TRBD1. V was pared by 5 bases and J by 3 bases, with 7 bases of the junction left unmatched. This CDR3 contains 17 residues. Germline CDR1 MDHEN, CDR2 SYDVKM.

The chain combines TRBV11-2 with TRBJ1-2, with D tentatively TRBD1 (5 bases). CDR3 length equals 13 residues. Germline assignment: CDR1 SGHAT and CDR2 FQNNGV. V lost 4 bases, J lost 4 bases, and 10 bases lay in between. For the CDR3, the DNA is TGTGCCAGCAGCTCGGGACTGCTCTATGGCTACACCTTC. Its translation: CASSSGLLYGYTF.

V usage is TRBV30 and J usage is TRBJ1-4; 8 bases are shared with TRBD1. Unmatched junction bases numbered 8, after V lost 0 bases and J lost 8 bases. The CDR3 spans 15 residues. Per the germline V gene, CDR1 is GTSNPN and CDR2 is SVGIG (reference sequence). CDR3 sequence: CAWSVGAGGAEKLFF. The CDR3 bases are TGTGCCTGGAGTGTAGGGGCAGGGGGCGCCGAAAAACTGTTTTTT.

This chain joins TRBV5-1 and TRBJ2-1, with 8 bases aligning to TRBD2. The CDR3 totals 17 residues. From germline, CDR1 is SGHRS and CDR2 YFSETQ. Germline trimming cut 0 bases from V and 5 bases from J; bases unmatched to any gene: 10. In DNA, the CDR3 is TGCGCCAGCAGCTTGGACGCCGGGACTAGTATCCACAATGAGCAGTTCTTC. Its protein product is CASSLDAGTSIHNEQFF.

The chain is built from TRBV7-2 and TRBJ2-7, with 12 bases fitting TRBD2. The germline gives CDR1 SGHTA, CDR2 FQGNSA. J lost 6 bases, V lost 0 bases, and 9 bases had no gene match. The CDR3 has 17 amino acids. CDR3 amino acids: CASSLALHSLAGGEQYF. DNA of the CDR3: TGTGCCAGCAGCTTAGCTCTCCATTCACTAGCGGGAGGCGAGCAGTACTTC.

J is TRBJ2-7 and V is TRBV4-1, with TRBD1 matching 11 bases. The CDR3 extends over 14 amino acids. Germline V CDR1 and CDR2: MGHRA, YSYEKL. With 5 bases clipped from V and 7 bases from J, the junction kept 7 bases outside the gene matches. CDR3 region: CASSSGQGAFEQYF. The CDR3 DNA follows: TGCGCCAGCAGCTCAGGACAGGGGGCGTTTGAGCAGTACTTC.

The gene calls are TRBV19 and TRBJ2-2; D might be TRBD1 (5 bases). The CDR3 totals 12 residues. Trimming took off 7 bases at V and 7 bases at J, with 10 bases between the two ends. From germline, CDR1 is LNHDA and CDR2 SQIVND (reference sequence). In DNA, the CDR3 is TGTGCCAGTATGTCAGGGATCGGGGAGCTGTTTTTT. Translated: CASMSGIGELFF.

The J gene is TRBJ2-3, the V gene TRBV27, with no clear D. The ends were cut back, 5 bases at V and 4 bases at J, with 13 bases in the middle. This CDR3 has 14 residues. Germline CDR1 MNHEY, CDR2 SMNVEV (reference sequence). Here the CDR3 DNA reads TGTGCCAGCAGTCCCCGCCTAGAACCAGATACGCAGTATTTT. Protein sequence: CASSPRLEPDTQYF.

This clone was seen once. J is TRBJ1-5 and V is TRBV30; D remains unclear. Germline V gene lookup returns CDR1 GTSNPN and CDR2 SVGIG (reference sequence). This CDR3 is 16 amino acids long. Trimming pared 0 bases from V and 0 bases from J, leaving 12 bases between. CDR3 residues: CAWSVAGLGSNQPQHF. CDR3 nucleotides: TGTGCCTGGAGTGTTGCCGGGTTAGGTAGCAATCAGCCCCAGCATTTT.

This rearrangement joins TRBV10-3 to TRBJ1-3; D might be TRBD1 (6 bases). The V end lost 6 bases, the J end lost 0 bases, and 18 bases lay between the germline ends. The CDR3 covers 17 residues. CDR1 ENHRY and CDR2 SYGVKD come from the germline V gene. CDR3 protein: CAISRGEGISSGNTIYF. DNA for the CDR3: TGTGCCATCAGCAGGGGAGAGGGGATTAGCTCTGGAAACACCATATATTTT.

This chain connects TRBV6-5 to TRBJ1-1; TRBD1 might be the D (5 bases). V lost 0 bases and J lost 6, with 17 bases in between. The CDR3 runs to 16 residues. Germline CDR1 is MNHEY and CDR2 is SVGAGI. CDR3 residues: CASSYSNPGPEAEAFF. The DNA of the CDR3 is TGTGCCAGCAGTTACTCGAATCCAGGGCCAGAGGCTGAAGCTTTCTTT.

The CDR3 DNA sequence: TGTGCCAGCAGCCCGAGGAGCTCCTACGAGCAGTACTTC. It translates to CASSPRSSYEQYF. The V gene is TRBV7-8, the J gene TRBJ2-7; D gene ambiguous. CDR1 is SGHVS and CDR2 is FQNEAQ in the germline V gene. V was pared by 5 bases and J by 0 bases, with 8 bases between. The CDR3 totals 13 residues.

The chain links TRBV25-1 to TRBJ2-3; TRBD1 might be the D (5 bases). Germline V gene lookup returns CDR1 MGHDK and CDR2 SYGVNS. This CDR3 is 16 amino acids long. V gave up 4 bases and J gave up 2 bases, with 16 bases separating them. The CDR3 DNA follows: TGTGCCAGCAGTGGCTCACAGGCGATGACCACAGATACGCAGTATTTT. Translating gives CASSGSQAMTTDTQYF.